This T cell receptor (beta chain) was identified in a study of blood T cell repertoires in COVID-19. The CDR3 covers 16 residues. The germline CDR1 and CDR2 sequences are LNHDA and SQIVND (reference sequence). Unmatched junction bases numbered 6, after V lost 5 bases and J lost 3 bases. Using immunoSEQ multiplex PCR, the repertoire was profiled, and TCRdb retains in-frame clones only, with some absent. The table shows 340,000 or so clones, with 80% to 90% occurring only once. The V and J genes are TRBV19 and TRBJ2-1; 11 nucleotides align to TRBD2. The sample was PBMCs or T cells enriched from blood (not recorded which). This sequence was found in a woman in her forties with acute COVID-19. This CDR3 reads CASSLGTSGVYNEQFF. CDR3 DNA sequence: TGTGCCAGTAGTCTCGGGACTAGCGGAGTCTACAATGAGCAGTTCTTC.